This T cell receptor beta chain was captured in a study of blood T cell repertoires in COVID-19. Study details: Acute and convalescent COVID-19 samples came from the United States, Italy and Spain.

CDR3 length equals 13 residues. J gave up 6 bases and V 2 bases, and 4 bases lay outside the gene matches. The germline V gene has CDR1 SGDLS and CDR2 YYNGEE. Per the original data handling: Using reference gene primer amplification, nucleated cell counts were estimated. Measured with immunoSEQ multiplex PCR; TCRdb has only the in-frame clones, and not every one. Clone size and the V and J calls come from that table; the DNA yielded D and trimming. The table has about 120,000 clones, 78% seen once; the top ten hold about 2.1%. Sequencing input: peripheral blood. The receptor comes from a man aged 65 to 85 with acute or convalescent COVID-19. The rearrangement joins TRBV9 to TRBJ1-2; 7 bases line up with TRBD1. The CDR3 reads CASSVTGSDGYTF. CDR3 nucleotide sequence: TGTGCCAGCAGCGTGACAGGGTCGGATGGCTACACCTTC.